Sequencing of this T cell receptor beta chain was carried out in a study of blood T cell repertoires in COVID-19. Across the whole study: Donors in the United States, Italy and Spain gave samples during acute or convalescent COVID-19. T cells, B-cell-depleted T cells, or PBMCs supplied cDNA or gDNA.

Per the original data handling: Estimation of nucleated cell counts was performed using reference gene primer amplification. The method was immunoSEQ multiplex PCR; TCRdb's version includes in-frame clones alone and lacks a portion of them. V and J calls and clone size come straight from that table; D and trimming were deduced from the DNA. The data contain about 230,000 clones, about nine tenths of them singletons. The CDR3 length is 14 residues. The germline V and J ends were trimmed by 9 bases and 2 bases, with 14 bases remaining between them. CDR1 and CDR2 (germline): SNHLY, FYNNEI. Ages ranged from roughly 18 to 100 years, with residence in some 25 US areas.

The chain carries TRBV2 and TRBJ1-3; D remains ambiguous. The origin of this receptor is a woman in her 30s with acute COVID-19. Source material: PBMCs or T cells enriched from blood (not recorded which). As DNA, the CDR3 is TGTGCCAGTGCCCCCGGGTCCACTGGAAACACCATATATTTT. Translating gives CASAPGSTGNTIYF.